The 21 T cell receptor beta chains below come from one sample, sequenced in a study of blood T cell repertoires in COVID-19. Clones were sequenced by immunoSEQ multiplex PCR, and TCRdb holds only the in-frame ones, with some missing. Of approximately 240,000 clones listed, around 85% were seen once; the top ten hold more than 6%. Sequencing was done on a sample of peripheral blood. These TCRs come from a woman aged 60-75 years with active or convalescent COVID-19.

The chain links TRBV27 to TRBJ1-6, with D possibly TRBD1 on 6 matching bases. Trimming left V 5 bases short and J 2 bases short, with 10 bases between. Germline assignment: CDR1 MNHEY and CDR2 SMNVEV (reference sequence). The CDR3 length is 15 residues. The CDR3: CASSGQGTYNSPLHF. CDR3 bases: TGTGCCAGCAGTGGGCAGGGGACCTATAATTCACCCCTCCACTTT.

The V gene is TRBV19, the J gene TRBJ1-6; tentatively, D is TRBD1 (5 bases). Germline V gene lookup returns CDR1 LNHDA and CDR2 SQIVND (reference sequence). The CDR3 extends over 15 amino acids. The V end lost 0 bases, the J end lost 8 bases, and 11 bases lay between the germline ends. The CDR3 coding sequence is TGTGCCAGTAGTATAGATAAGGGGTCGGATTCACCCCTCCACTTT. Its protein is CASSIDKGSDSPLHF. The variable domain in full, with the rest retrieved from reference TRBV19 and TRBJ1-6, is DGGITQSPKYLFRKEGQNVTLSCEQNLNHDAMYWYRQDPGQGLRLIYYSQIVNDFQKGDIAEGYSVSREKKESFPLTVTSAQKNPTAFYLCASSIDKGSDSPLHFGNGTRLTVT.

This clone was seen just once. The genes are TRBV2 and TRBJ2-1; D is undetermined. The germline V gene encodes CDR1 SNHLY and CDR2 FYNNEI. The V end was cut by 4 bases, the J end by 4 bases, with 5 bases between. This CDR3 has 12 amino acids. CDR3 residues: CASSVSYNEQFF. The CDR3 DNA sequence: TGTGCCAGCAGTGTTTCATACAATGAGCAGTTCTTC.

V is TRBV19 and J is TRBJ2-3; 7 bases map to TRBD2. J lost 6 bases, V lost 11 bases, and 11 bases had no gene match. This CDR3 contains 13 residues. CDR1 and CDR2 (germline): LNHDA, SQIVND (reference sequence). CDR3 protein: CAVSSGARDTQYF. CDR3 coding DNA: TGTGCCGTCTCGAGCGGGGCCCGGGATACGCAGTATTTT.

This clone was seen just once. The J gene is TRBJ1-3, the V gene TRBV11-2; perhaps TRBD1 as D (5 bases). Trimming took off 5 bases at V and 3 bases at J, with 14 bases between the two ends. Germline V gives CDR1 SGHAT, CDR2 FQNNGV. The CDR3 length is 15 residues. CDR3 DNA: TGTGCCAGCAGCCTCCCGCGGGGGGATGGAAACACCATATATTTT. It codes for CASSLPRGDGNTIYF.

This clone showed up just a few times. This CDR3 is CASSVFRGGDTQYF. The DNA for the CDR3 is TGTGCCAGCAGCGTATTTCGGGGTGGGGATACGCAGTATTTT. V is TRBV9 and J is TRBJ2-3, with D possibly TRBD2 on 5 matching bases. V lost 1 base and J lost 6, with 12 bases in between. This CDR3 comprises 14 residues. CDR1 is SGDLS, CDR2 YYNGEE, per germline.

This clone has only a few counts. The chain uses TRBV6-5 and TRBJ2-7; 7 bases are shared with TRBD1. Trimming removed 6 bases from V and 5 bases from J; junction bases left unmatched: 13. The CDR3 totals 15 residues. Germline CDR1 reads MNHEY; CDR2 reads SVGAGI. The CDR3 DNA reads TGTGCCAGCAGCTTACAGGGGAGTTTGTCCAACGAGCAGTACTTC. This sequence encodes CASSLQGSLSNEQYF.

The chain carries TRBV6-1 and TRBJ2-1, with TRBD2 matching over 10 bases. The CDR3 covers 16 residues. V gave up 4 bases and J gave up 0 bases; unmatched junction bases: 3. Germline loops: CDR1 MNHNS, CDR2 SASEGT. For the CDR3, the DNA is TGTGCCAGCAGTGGACGACTAGCGGGCTCCTACAATGAGCAGTTCTTC. This gives the protein CASSGRLAGSYNEQFF.

This rearrangement joins TRBV19 to TRBJ2-1; the match to TRBD2 covers 7 bases. This CDR3 region has 13 residues. Losses at the gene ends were 10 bases for V and 4 bases for J; bases not matched to a gene: 7. CDR1 LNHDA and CDR2 SQIVND come from the germline V gene (reference sequence). The CDR3 loop reads CATSSGAYNEQFF. The CDR3 DNA is TGTGCCACCTCTAGCGGAGCTTACAATGAGCAGTTCTTC.

This clone was seen only a few times. The V call is TRBV5-1, the J call TRBJ1-3, with no clear D. The germline gives CDR1 SGHRS, CDR2 YFSETQ. The CDR3 is 14 amino acids. V dropped 2 bases and J dropped 6 bases, with 12 bases sitting between them. CDR3 in DNA: TGCGCCAGCAGCTTAGTCGGAGCCGAAAACACCATATATTTT. This codes for CASSLVGAENTIYF. Complete variable domain (other parts from reference TRBV5-1 and TRBJ1-3): KAGVTQTPRYLIKTRGQQVTLSCSPISGHRSVSWYQQTPGQGLQFLFEYFSETQRNKGNFPGRFSGRQFSNSRSEMNVSTLELGDSALYLCASSLVGAENTIYFGEGSWLTVV.

The chain carries TRBV30 and TRBJ1-2; perhaps TRBD1 as D (6 bases). CDR1 and CDR2 (germline): GTSNPN, SVGIG (reference sequence). The CDR3 length is 13 residues. Trimming stripped 4 bases from V and 3 bases from J, with 12 bases between. The CDR3 loop reads CAWNAGDDYGYTF. CDR3 sequence (DNA): TGTGCCTGGAATGCAGGGGACGACTATGGCTACACCTTC. Supplemented by reference TRBV30 and TRBJ1-2, the full variable domain reads SQTIHQWPATLVQPVGSPLSLECTVEGTSNPNLYWYRQAAGRGLQLLFYSVGIGQISSEVPQNLSASRPQDRQFILSSKKLLLSDSGFYLCAWNAGDDYGYTFGSGTRLTVV.

This clone was observed a few times. The chain uses TRBV18 and TRBJ1-1; D not resolved. V was shortened by 5 bases and J by 1 base, with 5 bases between the two germline ends. This CDR3 spans 12 amino acids. CDR1 and CDR2 (germline): KGHSH, LQKENI. The DNA for the CDR3 is TGTGCCAGCTCAAGCGGGAACACTGAAGCTTTCTTT. Amino acids: CASSSGNTEAFF. Looking up the rest from reference TRBV18 and TRBJ1-1 gives the full variable domain: NAGVMQNPRHLVRRRGQEARLRCSPMKGHSHVYWYRQLPEEGLKFMVYLQKENIIDESGMPKERFSAEFPKEGPSILRIQQVVRGDSAAYFCASSSGNTEAFFGQGTRLTVV.

The CDR3 protein is CASSFGGELSSGANVLTF. CDR3 coding DNA: TGTGCCAGCAGCTTTGGAGGGGAATTAAGCTCTGGGGCCAACGTCCTGACTTTC. The chain combines TRBV5-4 with TRBJ2-6, with a weak D call TRBD2 (6 bases). Germline values: CDR1 SGHNT, CDR2 YYREEE (reference sequence). The CDR3 contains 18 residues. Trimming left V 2 bases short and J 0 bases short, with 15 bases between.

The chain links TRBV5-1 to TRBJ2-5, with TRBD2 identical over 12 bases. CDR1 and CDR2 (germline): SGHRS, YFSETQ. V lost 0 bases, J lost 5 bases, and 14 bases stayed unmatched. This CDR3 has 19 residues. The CDR3 DNA reads as TGCGCCAGCAGCTTGGCCTTTCGGACTAGCGGGGAGAGGGGCGAGACCCAGTACTTC. Translating gives CASSLAFRTSGERGETQYF.

The chain couples TRBV19 to TRBJ2-7; tentative D call: TRBD2 (5 bases). CDR1 and CDR2 (germline): LNHDA, SQIVND (reference sequence). The CDR3 sequence is 12 residues long. Between the trimmed V and J ends, which lost 8 bases and 6 bases, there was a span of 14 bases. For the CDR3, the DNA is TGTGCCAGTGTATGTGCCGGGGTCGAGCAGTACGTC. Protein sequence: CASVCAGVEQYV.

The rearrangement links TRBV6-6 to TRBJ1-3; perhaps TRBD1 as D (5 bases). The CDR3 sequence is 16 residues long. V was pared by 5 bases and J by 2 bases, with 16 bases between. The V gene's germline CDR1 is MNHNY and CDR2 SVGAGI (reference sequence). This CDR3 reads CASSGGRINTGNTIYF. The CDR3 bases are TGTGCCAGCAGTGGGGGGAGGATAAACACTGGAAACACCATATATTTT.

The chain is built from TRBV19 and TRBJ2-3; the D gene is possibly TRBD2 (5 bases). This CDR3 region has 15 residues. Trimming took 4 bases from V and 4 from J, leaving 15 bases between them. Per the germline V gene, CDR1 is LNHDA and CDR2 is SQIVND (reference sequence). CDR3 DNA: TGTGCCAGTAGTACCCGGGGTAGCCTCCCAGATACGCAGTATTTT. Translation gives CASSTRGSLPDTQYF.

The chain joins TRBV2 to TRBJ1-4; 9 bases align to TRBD1. V lost 5 bases and J lost 8; bases outside the gene matches: 6. The CDR3 loop spans 14 amino acids. Germline V gene lookup returns CDR1 SNHLY and CDR2 FYNNEI. The CDR3 region is CASSLQGAEEKLFF. The CDR3 bases are TGTGCCAGCAGTTTACAGGGGGCGGAGGAAAAACTGTTTTTT.

The chain recombines TRBV11-3 with TRBJ2-1, with D uncertain. The CDR3 is 14 residues long. V lost 5 bases to trimming and J lost 3 bases, with 11 bases between them. Germline V lookup: CDR1 SGHNT, CDR2 YENEEA. This CDR3 reads CASSPPPGYNEQFF. The CDR3 coding sequence is TGTGCCAGCAGCCCCCCTCCGGGCTACAATGAGCAGTTCTTC.

The J gene is TRBJ1-2, the V gene TRBV10-3, with D possibly TRBD1 on 5 matching bases. The CDR3 has 14 amino acids. The ends were cut back, 0 bases at V and 7 bases at J, with 12 bases in the middle. Germline V gives CDR1 ENHRY, CDR2 SYGVKD. DNA of the CDR3: TGTGCCATCAGTGAGTCGATCGGGGGAGGTGGCTACACCTTC. Protein sequence: CAISESIGGGGYTF.

Here the CDR3 reads CASSVAPLQGAYGYTF. The DNA of the CDR3 is TGTGCCAGCAGTGTCGCTCCCCTACAGGGTGCCTATGGCTACACCTTC. The chain is built from TRBV2 and TRBJ1-2; possibly TRBD1 for D (6 bases). Germline CDR1 and CDR2: SNHLY and FYNNEI. V lost 4 bases to trimming and J lost 4 bases, with 19 bases between them. This CDR3 comprises 16 residues. The full variable domain, rest sourced from reference TRBV2 and TRBJ1-2, is EPEVTQTPSHQVTQMGQEVILRCVPISNHLYFYWYRQILGQKVEFLVSFYNNEISEKSEIFDDQFSVERPDGSNFTLKIRSTKLEDSAMYFCASSVAPLQGAYGYTFGSGTRLTVV.